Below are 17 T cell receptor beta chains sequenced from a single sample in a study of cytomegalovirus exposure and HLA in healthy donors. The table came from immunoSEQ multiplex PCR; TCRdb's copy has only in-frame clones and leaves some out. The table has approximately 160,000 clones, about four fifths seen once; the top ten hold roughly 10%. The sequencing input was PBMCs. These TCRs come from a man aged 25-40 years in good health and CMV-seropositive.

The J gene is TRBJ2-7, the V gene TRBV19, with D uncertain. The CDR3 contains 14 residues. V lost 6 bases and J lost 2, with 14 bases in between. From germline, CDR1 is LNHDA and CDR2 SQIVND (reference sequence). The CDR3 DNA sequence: TGTGCCAGTAGGCCGGGTTTTAACACCTACGAGCAGTACTTC. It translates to CASRPGFNTYEQYF.

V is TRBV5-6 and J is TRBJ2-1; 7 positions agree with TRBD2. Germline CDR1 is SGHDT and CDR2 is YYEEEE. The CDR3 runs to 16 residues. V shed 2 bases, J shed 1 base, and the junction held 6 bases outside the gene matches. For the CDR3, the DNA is TGTGCCAGCAGCTTCCCAAGACTAGCTTCCTACAATGAGCAGTTCTTC. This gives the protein CASSFPRLASYNEQFF.

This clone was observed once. The DNA for the CDR3 is TGTGCCAGTAGTGCCCAGGGGGTCGGGAACACTGAAGCTTTCTTT. Amino acid sequence: CASSAQGVGNTEAFF. The chain uses TRBV19 and TRBJ1-1; 7 bases align to TRBD1. Germline V gene data show CDR1 as LNHDA and CDR2 as SQIVND (reference sequence). After removal of 5 bases from V and 1 base from J, the junction contained 7 bases not matched to a gene. The CDR3 runs 15 residues. Full variable domain (remainder filled in from reference TRBV19 and TRBJ1-1): DGGITQSPKYLFRKEGQNVTLSCEQNLNHDAMYWYRQDPGQGLRLIYYSQIVNDFQKGDIAEGYSVSREKKESFPLTVTSAQKNPTAFYLCASSAQGVGNTEAFFGQGTRLTVV.

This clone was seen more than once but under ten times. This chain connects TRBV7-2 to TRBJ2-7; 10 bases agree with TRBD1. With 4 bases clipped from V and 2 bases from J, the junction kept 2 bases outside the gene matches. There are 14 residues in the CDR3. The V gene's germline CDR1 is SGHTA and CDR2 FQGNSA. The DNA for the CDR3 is TGTGCCAGCAGCTACGGGACAGGGGCCTACGAGCAGTACTTC. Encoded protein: CASSYGTGAYEQYF.

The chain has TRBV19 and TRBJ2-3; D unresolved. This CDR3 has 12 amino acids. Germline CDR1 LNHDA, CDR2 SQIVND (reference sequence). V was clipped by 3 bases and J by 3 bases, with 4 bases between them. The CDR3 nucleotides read TGTGCCAGTAGTATTGAGACAGATACGCAGTATTTT. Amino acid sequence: CASSIETDTQYF.

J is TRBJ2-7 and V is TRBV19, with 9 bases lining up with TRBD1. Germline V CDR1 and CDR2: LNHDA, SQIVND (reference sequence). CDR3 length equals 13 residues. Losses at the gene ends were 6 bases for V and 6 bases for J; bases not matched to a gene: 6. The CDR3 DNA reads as TGTGCCAGTAGACGGGACAGGGAAGGCGAGCAGTACTTC. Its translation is CASRRDREGEQYF.

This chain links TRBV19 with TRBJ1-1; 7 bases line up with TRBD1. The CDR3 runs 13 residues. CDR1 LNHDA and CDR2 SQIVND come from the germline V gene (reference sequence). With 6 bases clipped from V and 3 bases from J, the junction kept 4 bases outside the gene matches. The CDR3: CASSRGVDTEAFF. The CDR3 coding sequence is TGTGCCAGTAGCAGGGGGGTGGACACTGAAGCTTTCTTT.

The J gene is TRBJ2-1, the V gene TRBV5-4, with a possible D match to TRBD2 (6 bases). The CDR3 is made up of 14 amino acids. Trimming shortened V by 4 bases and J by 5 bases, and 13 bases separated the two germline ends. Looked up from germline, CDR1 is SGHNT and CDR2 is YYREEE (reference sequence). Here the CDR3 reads CASSASGAHNEQFF. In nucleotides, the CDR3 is TGTGCCAGCAGCGCCTCGGGAGCGCACAATGAGCAGTTCTTC.

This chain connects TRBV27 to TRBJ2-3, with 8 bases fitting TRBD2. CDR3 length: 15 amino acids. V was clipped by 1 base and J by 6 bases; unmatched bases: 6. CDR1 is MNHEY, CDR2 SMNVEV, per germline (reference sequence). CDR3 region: CASSLYGGGRDTQYF. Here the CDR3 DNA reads TGTGCCAGCAGTTTATACGGCGGGGGGAGGGATACGCAGTATTTT.

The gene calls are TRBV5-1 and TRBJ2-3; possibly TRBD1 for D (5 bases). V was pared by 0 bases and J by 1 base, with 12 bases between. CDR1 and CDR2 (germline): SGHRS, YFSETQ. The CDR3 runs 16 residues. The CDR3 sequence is CASSLVRGLGTDTQYF. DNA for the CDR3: TGCGCCAGCAGCTTGGTAAGGGGTCTAGGCACAGATACGCAGTATTTT.

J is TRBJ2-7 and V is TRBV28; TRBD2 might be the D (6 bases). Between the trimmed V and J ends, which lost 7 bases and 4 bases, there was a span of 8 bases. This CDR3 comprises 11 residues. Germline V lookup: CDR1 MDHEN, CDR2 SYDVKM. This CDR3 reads CASTGGYEQYF. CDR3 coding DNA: TGTGCCAGCACCGGGGGTTACGAGCAGTACTTC.

CDR3: CASSRYTQGSSEAFF. The CDR3, as DNA: TGTGCCAGCAGCCGCTACACACAGGGAAGCTCTGAAGCTTTCTTT. The V call is TRBV7-2, the J call TRBJ1-1, with TRBD1 as a possible D gene (6 bases). Trimming left V 5 bases short and J 6 bases short, with 19 bases between. From germline, CDR1 is SGHTA and CDR2 FQGNSA. The CDR3 is 15 amino acids.

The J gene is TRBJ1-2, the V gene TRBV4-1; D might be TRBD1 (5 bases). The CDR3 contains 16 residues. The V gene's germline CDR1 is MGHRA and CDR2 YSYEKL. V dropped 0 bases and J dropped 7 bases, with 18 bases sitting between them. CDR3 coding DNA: TGCGCCAGCAGCCAAGATCGGGGAGGGGATTCGTCTGGCTACACCTTC. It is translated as CASSQDRGGDSSGYTF.

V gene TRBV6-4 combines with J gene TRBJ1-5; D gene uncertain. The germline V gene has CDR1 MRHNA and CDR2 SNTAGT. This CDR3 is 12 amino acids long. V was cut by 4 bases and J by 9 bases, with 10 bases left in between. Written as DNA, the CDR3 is TGTGCCAGCAGTGTGGCAGATCGGCCCCAGCATTTT. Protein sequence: CASSVADRPQHF.

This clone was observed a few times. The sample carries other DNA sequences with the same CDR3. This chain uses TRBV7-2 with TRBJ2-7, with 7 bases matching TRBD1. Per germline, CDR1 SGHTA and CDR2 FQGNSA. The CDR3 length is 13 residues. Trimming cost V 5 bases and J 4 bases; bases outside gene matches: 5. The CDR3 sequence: CASSRDRQYEQYF. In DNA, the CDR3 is TGTGCCAGCAGCCGGGACAGACAATACGAGCAGTACTTC.

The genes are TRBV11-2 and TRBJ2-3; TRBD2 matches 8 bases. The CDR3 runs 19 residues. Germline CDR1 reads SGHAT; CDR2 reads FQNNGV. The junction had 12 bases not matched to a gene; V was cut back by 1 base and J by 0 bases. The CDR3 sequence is CASSLVWVGRASSTDTQYF. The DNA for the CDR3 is TGTGCCAGCAGCTTAGTATGGGTCGGGAGGGCCTCTAGCACAGATACGCAGTATTTT.

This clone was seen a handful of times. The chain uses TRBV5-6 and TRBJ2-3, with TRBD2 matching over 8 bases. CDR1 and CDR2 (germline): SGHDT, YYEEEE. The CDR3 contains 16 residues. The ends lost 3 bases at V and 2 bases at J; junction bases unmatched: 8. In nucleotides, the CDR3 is TGTGCCAGCAGCTGGATGACTAGCGAGAACACAGATACGCAGTATTTT. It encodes CASSWMTSENTDTQYF.